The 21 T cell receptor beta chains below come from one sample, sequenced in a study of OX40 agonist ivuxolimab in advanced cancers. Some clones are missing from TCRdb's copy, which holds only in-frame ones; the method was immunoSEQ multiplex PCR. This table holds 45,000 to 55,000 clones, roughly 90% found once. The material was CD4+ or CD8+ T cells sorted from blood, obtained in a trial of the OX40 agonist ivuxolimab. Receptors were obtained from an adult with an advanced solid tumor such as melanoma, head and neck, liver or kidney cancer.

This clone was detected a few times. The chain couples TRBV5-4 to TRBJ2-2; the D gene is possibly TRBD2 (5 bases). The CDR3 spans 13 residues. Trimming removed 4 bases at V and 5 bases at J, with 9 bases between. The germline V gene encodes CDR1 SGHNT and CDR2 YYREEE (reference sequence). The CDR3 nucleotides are TGTGCCAGCAGCGCCCCGGGGACCGGGGAGCTGTTTTTT. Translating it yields CASSAPGTGELFF.

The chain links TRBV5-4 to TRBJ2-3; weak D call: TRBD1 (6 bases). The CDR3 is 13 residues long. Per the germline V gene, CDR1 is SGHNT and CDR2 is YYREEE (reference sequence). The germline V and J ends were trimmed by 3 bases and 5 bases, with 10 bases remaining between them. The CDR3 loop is CASSWAGEDTQYF. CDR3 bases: TGTGCCAGCAGCTGGGCAGGGGAAGATACGCAGTATTTT.

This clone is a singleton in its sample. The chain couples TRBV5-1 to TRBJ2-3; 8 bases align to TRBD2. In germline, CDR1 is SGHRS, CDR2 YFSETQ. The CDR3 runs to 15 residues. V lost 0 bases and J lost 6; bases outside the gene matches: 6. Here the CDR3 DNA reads TGCGCCAGCAGCTTGGGCGATCGGGAGGGTGATACGCAGTATTTT. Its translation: CASSLGDREGDTQYF.

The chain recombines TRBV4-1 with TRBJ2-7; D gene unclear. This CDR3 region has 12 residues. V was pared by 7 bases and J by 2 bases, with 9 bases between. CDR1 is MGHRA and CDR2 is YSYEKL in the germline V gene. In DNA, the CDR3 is TGCGCCAGCATCTTCCATCCCTACGAGCAGTACTTC. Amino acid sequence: CASIFHPYEQYF.

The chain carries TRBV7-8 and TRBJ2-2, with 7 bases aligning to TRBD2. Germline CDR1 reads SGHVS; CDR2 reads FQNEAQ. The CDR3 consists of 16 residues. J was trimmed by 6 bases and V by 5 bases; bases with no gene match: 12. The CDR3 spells CASSRTGLRGPGELFF. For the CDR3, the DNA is TGTGCCAGCAGCCGGACGGGACTAAGGGGACCCGGGGAGCTGTTTTTT. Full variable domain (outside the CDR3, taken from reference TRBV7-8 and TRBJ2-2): GAGVSQSPRYKVAKRGQDVALRCDPISGHVSLFWYQQALGQGPEFLTYFQNEAQLDKSGLPSDRFFAERPEGSVSTLKIQRTQQEDSAVYLCASSRTGLRGPGELFFGEGSRLTVL.

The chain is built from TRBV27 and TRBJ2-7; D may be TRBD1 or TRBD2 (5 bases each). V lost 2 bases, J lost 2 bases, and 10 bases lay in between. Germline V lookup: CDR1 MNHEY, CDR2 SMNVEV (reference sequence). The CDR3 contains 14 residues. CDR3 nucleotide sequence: TGTGCCAGCAGTTTAAGGGGACGGGCCTACGAGCAGTACTTC. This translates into CASSLRGRAYEQYF.

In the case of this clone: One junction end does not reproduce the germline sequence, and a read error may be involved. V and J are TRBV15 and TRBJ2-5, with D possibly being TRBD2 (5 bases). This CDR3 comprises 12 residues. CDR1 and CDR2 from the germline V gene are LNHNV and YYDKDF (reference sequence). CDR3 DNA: TGTGCCACCAGCAGAGATATGGTCCTAGCTGACTTC. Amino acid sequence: CATSRDMVLADF. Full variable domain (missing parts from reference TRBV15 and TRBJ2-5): DAMVIQNPRYQVTQFGKPVTLSCSQTLNHNVMYWYQQKSSQAPKLLFHYYDKDFNNEADTPDNFQSRRPNTSFCFLDIRSPGLGDTAMYLCATSRDMVLADFGPGTRLLVL.

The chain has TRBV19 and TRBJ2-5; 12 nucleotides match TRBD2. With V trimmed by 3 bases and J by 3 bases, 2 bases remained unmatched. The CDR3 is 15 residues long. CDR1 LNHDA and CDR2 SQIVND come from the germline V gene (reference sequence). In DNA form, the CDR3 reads TGTGCCAGTAGTATTACTAGCGGGAGGAAAGAGACCCAGTACTTC. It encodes CASSITSGRKETQYF.

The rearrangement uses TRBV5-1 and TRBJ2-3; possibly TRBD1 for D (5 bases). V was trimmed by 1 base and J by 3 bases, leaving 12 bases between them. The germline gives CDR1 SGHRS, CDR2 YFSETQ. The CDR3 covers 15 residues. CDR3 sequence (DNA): TGCGCCAGCAGCTTGAGGGGATTTCGGACAGATACGCAGTATTTT. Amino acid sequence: CASSLRGFRTDTQYF.

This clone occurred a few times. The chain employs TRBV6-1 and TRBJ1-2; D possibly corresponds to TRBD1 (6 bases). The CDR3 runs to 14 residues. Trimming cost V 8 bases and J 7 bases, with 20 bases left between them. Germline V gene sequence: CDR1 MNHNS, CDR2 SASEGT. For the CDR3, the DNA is TGTGCCAGCCGTGGGGGCCCAGGAGGAAGTGGCTACACCTTC. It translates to CASRGGPGGSGYTF.

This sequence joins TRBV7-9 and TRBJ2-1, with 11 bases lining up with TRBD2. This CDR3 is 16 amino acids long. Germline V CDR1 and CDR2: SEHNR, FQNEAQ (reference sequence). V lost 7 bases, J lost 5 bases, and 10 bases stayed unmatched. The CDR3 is CASIGLAGVVDNEQFF. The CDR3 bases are TGTGCCAGCATCGGACTAGCGGGCGTAGTGGACAATGAGCAGTTCTTC. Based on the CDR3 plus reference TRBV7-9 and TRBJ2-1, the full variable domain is DTGVSQNPRHKITKRGQNVTFRCDPISEHNRLYWYRQTLGQGPEFLTYFQNEAQLEKSRLLSDRFSAERPKGSFSTLEIQRTEQGDSAMYLCASIGLAGVVDNEQFFGPGTRLTVL.

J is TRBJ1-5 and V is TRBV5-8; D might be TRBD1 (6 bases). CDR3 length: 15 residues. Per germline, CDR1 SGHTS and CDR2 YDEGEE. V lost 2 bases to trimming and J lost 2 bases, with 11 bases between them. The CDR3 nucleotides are TGTGCCAGCAGCTTAACAGCAGGGGGCAATCAGCCCCAGCATTTT. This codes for CASSLTAGGNQPQHF.

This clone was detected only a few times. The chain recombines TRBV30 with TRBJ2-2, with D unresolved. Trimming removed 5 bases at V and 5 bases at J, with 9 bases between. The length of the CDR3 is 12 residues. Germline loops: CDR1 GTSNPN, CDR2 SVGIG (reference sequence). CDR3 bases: TGTGCCTGGTCACTTATGACCGGGGAGCTGTTTTTT. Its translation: CAWSLMTGELFF. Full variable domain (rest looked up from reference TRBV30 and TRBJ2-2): SQTIHQWPATLVQPVGSPLSLECTVEGTSNPNLYWYRQAAGRGLQLLFYSVGIGQISSEVPQNLSASRPQDRQFILSSKKLLLSDSGFYLCAWSLMTGELFFGEGSRLTVL.

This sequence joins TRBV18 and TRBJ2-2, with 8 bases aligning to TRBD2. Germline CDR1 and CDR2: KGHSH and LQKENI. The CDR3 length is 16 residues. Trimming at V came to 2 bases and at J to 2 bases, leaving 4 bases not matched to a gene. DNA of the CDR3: TGTGCCAGCTCACCAAGGAGCGGGAGCAACACCGGGGAGCTGTTTTTT. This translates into CASSPRSGSNTGELFF. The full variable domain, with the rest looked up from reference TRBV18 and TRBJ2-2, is NAGVMQNPRHLVRRRGQEARLRCSPMKGHSHVYWYRQLPEEGLKFMVYLQKENIIDESGMPKERFSAEFPKEGPSILRIQQVVRGDSAAYFCASSPRSGSNTGELFFGEGSRLTVL.

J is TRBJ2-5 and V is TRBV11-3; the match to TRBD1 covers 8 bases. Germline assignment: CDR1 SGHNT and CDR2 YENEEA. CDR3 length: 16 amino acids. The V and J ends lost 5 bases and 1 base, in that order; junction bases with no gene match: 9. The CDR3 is CASSPNPDRAQETQYF. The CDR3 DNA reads TGTGCCAGCAGCCCTAACCCGGACAGGGCCCAAGAGACCCAGTACTTC.

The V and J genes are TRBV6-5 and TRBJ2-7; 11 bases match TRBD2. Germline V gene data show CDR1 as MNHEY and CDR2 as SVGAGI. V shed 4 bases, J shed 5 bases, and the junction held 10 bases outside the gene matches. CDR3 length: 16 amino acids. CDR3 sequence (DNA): TGTGCCAGCAGTTTTATTCTAGCGGGAGGCCCCAACGAGCAGTACTTC. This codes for CASSFILAGGPNEQYF.

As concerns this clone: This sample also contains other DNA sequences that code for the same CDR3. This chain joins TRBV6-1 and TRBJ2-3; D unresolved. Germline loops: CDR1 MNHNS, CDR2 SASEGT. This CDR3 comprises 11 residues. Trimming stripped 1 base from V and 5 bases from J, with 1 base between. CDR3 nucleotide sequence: TGTGCCAGCAGTGAAGTAGATACGCAGTATTTT. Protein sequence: CASSEVDTQYF.

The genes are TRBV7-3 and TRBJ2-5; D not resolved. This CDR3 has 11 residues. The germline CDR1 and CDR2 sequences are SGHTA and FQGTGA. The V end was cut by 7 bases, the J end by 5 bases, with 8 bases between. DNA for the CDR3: TGTGCCAGCAACGGTCAGGAGACCCAGTACTTC. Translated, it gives CASNGQETQYF.

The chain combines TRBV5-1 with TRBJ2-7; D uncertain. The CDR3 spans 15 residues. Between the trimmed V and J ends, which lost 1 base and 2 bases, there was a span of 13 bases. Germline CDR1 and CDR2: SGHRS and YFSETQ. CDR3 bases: TGCGCCAGCAGCTTGACCCGGACGGTTACCTACGAGCAGTACTTC. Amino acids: CASSLTRTVTYEQYF.

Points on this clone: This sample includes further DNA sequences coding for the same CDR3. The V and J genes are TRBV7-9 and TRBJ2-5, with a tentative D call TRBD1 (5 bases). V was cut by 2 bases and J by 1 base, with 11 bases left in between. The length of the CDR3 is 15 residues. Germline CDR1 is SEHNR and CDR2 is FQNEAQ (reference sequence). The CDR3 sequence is CASSLLGAVQETQYF. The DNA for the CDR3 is TGTGCCAGCAGCTTACTTGGGGCAGTCCAAGAGACCCAGTACTTC.

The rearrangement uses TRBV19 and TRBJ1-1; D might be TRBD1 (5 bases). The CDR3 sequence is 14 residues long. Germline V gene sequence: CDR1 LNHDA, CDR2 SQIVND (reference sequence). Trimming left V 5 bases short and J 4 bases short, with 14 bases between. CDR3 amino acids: CASSLRQRATEAFF. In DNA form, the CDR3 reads TGTGCCAGTAGTCTCAGACAGAGAGCCACTGAAGCTTTCTTT.